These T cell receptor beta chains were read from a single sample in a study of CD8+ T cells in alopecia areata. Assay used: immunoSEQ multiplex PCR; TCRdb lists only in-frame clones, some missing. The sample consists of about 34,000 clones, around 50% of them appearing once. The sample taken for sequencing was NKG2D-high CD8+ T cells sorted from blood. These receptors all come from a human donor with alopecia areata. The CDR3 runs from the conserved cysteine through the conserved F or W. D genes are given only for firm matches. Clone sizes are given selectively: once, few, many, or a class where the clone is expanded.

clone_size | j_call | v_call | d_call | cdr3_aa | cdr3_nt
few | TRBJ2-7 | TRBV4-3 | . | CASSQESGTLTYEQYF | TGCGCCAGCAGCCAAGAGTCGGGGACCCTGACCTACGAGCAGTACTTC
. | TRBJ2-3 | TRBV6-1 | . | CASSVDGGTSTDTQYF | TGTGCCAGCAGTGTGGACGGCGGAACTAGCACAGATACGCAGTATTTT
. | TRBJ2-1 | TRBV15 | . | CATSYRDTDNEQFF | TGTGCCACCAGCTACCGGGACACCGACAATGAGCAGTTCTTC
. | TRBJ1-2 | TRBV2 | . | CASSGTVNYGYTF | TGTGCCAGCAGTGGGACAGTAAACTATGGCTACACCTTC
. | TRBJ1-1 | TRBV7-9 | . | CASTPSGAEAFF | TGTGCCAGCACCCCGTCTGGGGCTGAAGCTTTCTTT
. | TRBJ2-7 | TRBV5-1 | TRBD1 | CASSLGDRGPYEQYF | TGCGCCAGCAGCTTGGGGGACAGGGGGCCGTACGAGCAGTACTTC
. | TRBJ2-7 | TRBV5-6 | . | CASSLPGHPSEQYF | TGTGCCAGCAGCCTCCCGGGACACCCCAGCGAGCAGTACTTC
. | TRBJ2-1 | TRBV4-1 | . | CASSQDFPSAGDYNEQFF | TGCGCCAGCAGCCAAGATTTTCCATCAGCGGGCGACTACAATGAGCAGTTCTTC
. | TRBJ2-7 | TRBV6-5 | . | CASSSSMDYEQYF | TGTGCCAGCAGTTCATCTATGGACTACGAGCAGTACTTC
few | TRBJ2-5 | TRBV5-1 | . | CASSFPPTGAQETQYF | TGCGCCAGCAGCTTTCCCCCTACCGGGGCCCAAGAGACCCAGTACTTC
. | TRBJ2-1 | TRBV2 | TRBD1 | CASRETGTGLFNEQFF | TGTGCCAGCAGGGAAACCGGGACAGGTCTGTTCAATGAGCAGTTCTTC
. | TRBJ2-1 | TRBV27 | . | CASSLGANEQFF | TGTGCCAGCAGTTTAGGGGCCAATGAGCAGTTCTTC
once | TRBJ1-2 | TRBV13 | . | CASSSTGIYGYTF | TGTGCCAGCAGCTCGACGGGGATCTATGGCTACACCTTC
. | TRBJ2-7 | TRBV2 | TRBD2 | CASSEGGGAYEQYF | TGTGCCAGCAGTGAAGGGGGGGGAGCCTACGAGCAGTACTTC
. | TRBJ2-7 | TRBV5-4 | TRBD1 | CASSPGQGGYEQYF | TGTGCCAGCAGCCCGGGACAGGGCGGCTACGAGCAGTACTTC
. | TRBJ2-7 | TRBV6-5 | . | CASSNMDRTYEQYF | TGTGCCAGCAGCAACATGGACCGGACCTACGAGCAGTACTTC
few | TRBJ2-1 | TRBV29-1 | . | CSVEDPSVGISSYNEQFF | TGCAGCGTTGAAGATCCCTCTGTCGGGATCAGCTCCTACAATGAGCAGTTCTTC
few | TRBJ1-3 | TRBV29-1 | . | CSVEVAGAGNTIYF | TGCAGCGTTGAAGTCGCAGGGGCTGGAAACACCATATATTTT
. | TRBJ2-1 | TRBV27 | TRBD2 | CASSGSWAGALYNEQFF | TGTGCCAGCAGTGGGAGTTGGGCGGGAGCCCTTTACAATGAGCAGTTCTTC
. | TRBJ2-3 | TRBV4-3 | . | CASSQDTIATSYSDTQYF | TGCGCCAGCAGCCAAGATACCATAGCGACTTCCTATTCAGATACGCAGTATTTT
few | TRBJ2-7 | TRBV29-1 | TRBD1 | CSVDGTGNEQYF | TGCAGCGTTGATGGGACAGGGAACGAGCAGTACTTC
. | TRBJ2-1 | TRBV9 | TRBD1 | CASSATGGLAINEQFF | TGTGCCAGCAGCGCAACAGGGGGCTTGGCCATCAATGAGCAGTTCTTC